A single sample is the source of the 28 T cell receptor beta chains below, sequenced in a study of blood T cell repertoires in COVID-19. Measured with immunoSEQ multiplex PCR; TCRdb has only the in-frame clones, and not every one. The sample consists of 100,000 to 150,000 clones, 90% of them appearing once. Sequencing used peripheral blood. The receptors here all came from a man in his 60s with COVID-19, enrolled during active disease.

The chain carries TRBV7-9 and TRBJ1-6, with D perhaps TRBD1 (5 bases). Trimming removed 6 bases at V and 4 bases at J, with 16 bases between. There are 16 residues in the CDR3. Germline V gene lookup returns CDR1 SEHNR and CDR2 FQNEAQ (reference sequence). The CDR3 is CASSQRSGGYNSPLHF. For the CDR3, the DNA is TGTGCCAGCAGTCAAAGGTCCGGGGGGTATAATTCACCCCTCCACTTT.

This sequence joins TRBV9 and TRBJ1-5; TRBD1 aligns across 9 bases. Germline V CDR1 and CDR2: SGDLS, YYNGEE. V lost 0 bases and J lost 2; bases outside the gene matches: 0. This CDR3 has 15 residues. CDR3 region: CASSVGDRGNQPQHF. The CDR3, as DNA: TGTGCCAGCAGCGTAGGGGACAGGGGCAATCAGCCCCAGCATTTT.

This clone has a single count. This chain joins TRBV7-2 and TRBJ1-5; D gene ambiguous. CDR1 SGHTA and CDR2 FQGNSA come from the germline V gene. This CDR3 is built from 12 residues. Trimming stripped 5 bases from V and 3 bases from J, with 5 bases between. The chain's CDR3 is CASSQNNQPQHF. The CDR3 DNA follows: TGTGCCAGCAGCCAGAACAATCAGCCCCAGCATTTT. Looking up the rest from reference TRBV7-2 and TRBJ1-5 gives the full variable domain: GAGVSQSPSNKVTEKGKDVELRCDPISGHTALYWYRQSLGQGLEFLIYFQGNSAPDKSGLPSDRFSAERTGGSVSTLTIQRTQQEDSAVYLCASSQNNQPQHFGDGTRLSIL.

The chain couples TRBV28 to TRBJ1-2; 7 bases line up with TRBD1. CDR3 length: 16 residues. J gave up 0 bases and V 7 bases, and 11 bases lay outside the gene matches. Germline CDR1 is MDHEN and CDR2 is SYDVKM. This CDR3 is CASTLPGQDTNYGYTF. DNA of the CDR3: TGTGCCAGCACACTTCCCGGACAGGATACTAACTATGGCTACACCTTC.

The chain employs TRBV14 and TRBJ2-5, with D possibly matching TRBD2 (5 bases). V was pared by 4 bases and J by 7 bases, with 13 bases between. The CDR3 spans 13 residues. The germline V gene encodes CDR1 SGHDN and CDR2 FVKESK. The CDR3 nucleotides read TGTGCCAGCAGCCCCTATGTTCGGGGGACCCAGTACTTC. It codes for CASSPYVRGTQYF.

The chain has TRBV11-2 and TRBJ2-2; D perhaps matches TRBD2 (6 bases). V gave up 3 bases and J gave up 6 bases, with 11 bases separating them. This CDR3 contains 14 residues. CDR1 and CDR2 from the germline V gene are SGHAT and FQNNGV. CDR3 loop: CASSLGGPAGELFF. CDR3 coding DNA: TGTGCCAGCAGCTTGGGGGGACCCGCCGGGGAGCTGTTTTTT.

The rearrangement joins TRBV7-9 to TRBJ2-1, with 8 bases matching TRBD1. The CDR3 extends over 11 amino acids. Germline CDR1 and CDR2: SEHNR and FQNEAQ (reference sequence). V trimming: 5 bases; J trimming: 14 bases; junction bases outside the gene matches: 5. CDR3 protein: CASSPDREEFF. In DNA, the CDR3 is TGTGCCAGCAGCCCGGACAGGGAAGAGTTCTTC.

This chain joins TRBV19 and TRBJ2-2; 9 bases line up with TRBD1. CDR1 is LNHDA, CDR2 SQIVND, per germline (reference sequence). This CDR3 contains 16 residues. V was clipped by 6 bases and J by 4 bases; unmatched bases: 9. The CDR3 DNA reads as TGTGCCAGTAGCCCCCCGGGACAGGGCAGCACCGGGGAGCTGTTTTTT. Amino acid sequence: CASSPPGQGSTGELFF.

The chain combines TRBV19 with TRBJ1-1; 9 positions agree with TRBD1. J lost 7 bases, V lost 5 bases, and 2 bases had no gene match. Germline V gene lookup returns CDR1 LNHDA and CDR2 SQIVND (reference sequence). The CDR3 spans 12 residues. CDR3 nucleotides: TGTGCCAGTAGTTTGGGACAGGGTGAAGCTTTCTTT. It specifies CASSLGQGEAFF. Variable domain in full (rest from reference TRBV19 and TRBJ1-1): DGGITQSPKYLFRKEGQNVTLSCEQNLNHDAMYWYRQDPGQGLRLIYYSQIVNDFQKGDIAEGYSVSREKKESFPLTVTSAQKNPTAFYLCASSLGQGEAFFGQGTRLTVV.

The V call is TRBV4-3, the J call TRBJ2-2; D uncertain. The CDR3 spans 12 residues. V lost 3 bases and J lost 6, with 5 bases in between. Looked up from germline, CDR1 is LGHNA and CDR2 is YSLEER. CDR3 residues: CASSQYPGELFF. CDR3 DNA sequence: TGCGCCAGCAGCCAGTATCCCGGGGAGCTGTTTTTT.

This chain connects TRBV29-1 to TRBJ1-1, with D hard to call. Trimming cost V 3 bases and J 1 base, with 12 bases left between them. This CDR3 contains 14 residues. The germline V gene encodes CDR1 SQVTM and CDR2 ANQGSEA. CDR3 sequence: CSVEPSAPNTEAFF. CDR3 DNA: TGCAGCGTTGAGCCCAGTGCTCCGAACACTGAAGCTTTCTTT.

This chain links TRBV5-1 with TRBJ1-1, with D perhaps matching TRBD1 (5 bases). Trimming removed 5 bases at V and 0 bases at J, with 11 bases between. Germline CDR1 SGHRS, CDR2 YFSETQ. The CDR3 sequence is 14 residues long. The CDR3 is CASRSGPMNTEAFF. DNA for the CDR3: TGCGCCAGCAGGTCAGGGCCGATGAACACTGAAGCTTTCTTT.

The chain combines TRBV6-6 with TRBJ1-3; 7 bases fit TRBD1. V lost 1 base, J lost 8 bases, and 8 bases stayed unmatched. CDR1 is MNHNY and CDR2 is SVGAGI in the germline V gene (reference sequence). This CDR3 spans 15 amino acids. CDR3 sequence: CASSYLGTAGDTIYF. CDR3 nucleotide sequence: TGTGCCAGCAGTTACTTGGGGACAGCCGGGGACACCATATATTTT.

J is TRBJ2-1 and V is TRBV3-1 (or the pseudogene TRBV3-2), with 12 bases aligning to TRBD2. J gave up 6 bases and V 0 bases, and 3 bases lay outside the gene matches. Germline lookup yields CDR1 LGHDT and CDR2 YNNKEL (reference sequence). There are 16 residues in the CDR3. This chain's CDR3 is CASSQETSGRFNEQFF. The CDR3 nucleotides are TGTGCCAGCAGCCAAGAAACTAGCGGGAGGTTCAATGAGCAGTTCTTC.

The V gene is TRBV24-1, the J gene TRBJ2-5; D unclear. The germline V and J ends were trimmed by 3 bases and 0 bases, with 13 bases remaining between them. The CDR3 extends over 16 amino acids. Germline loops: CDR1 KGHDR, CDR2 SFDVKD. The CDR3 sequence: CATSDLRLGYQETQYF. The CDR3 DNA sequence: TGTGCCACCAGTGATCTCAGGTTGGGCTACCAAGAGACCCAGTACTTC.

The chain carries TRBV25-1 and TRBJ1-1; TRBD1 might be the D (5 bases). This CDR3 spans 14 amino acids. V was pared by 5 bases and J by 7 bases, with 17 bases between. Per the germline V gene, CDR1 is MGHDK and CDR2 is SYGVNS. CDR3 protein: CASSLPGTGGEAFF. The CDR3 region has the DNA TGTGCCAGCAGTCTACCCGGGACCGGGGGTGAAGCTTTCTTT.

The CDR3 DNA sequence: TGTGCCAGCAGCCGAGACAGGGGTTCTGAAGCTTTCTTT. It translates to CASSRDRGSEAFF. The V gene is TRBV7-3, the J gene TRBJ1-1; 8 nucleotides match TRBD1. Trimming removed 5 bases from V and 6 bases from J; junction bases left unmatched: 5. This CDR3 is built from 13 residues. From germline, CDR1 is SGHTA and CDR2 FQGTGA.

The chain employs TRBV6-5 and TRBJ2-5; TRBD1 aligns across 7 bases. Germline lookup yields CDR1 MNHEY and CDR2 SVGAGI. There are 14 residues in the CDR3. The J segment lost 4 bases and the V segment lost 6 bases, leaving 8 bases of the junction unmatched. CDR3 in DNA: TGTGCCAGCAGCCAGGCAGGGGGTAGAGAGACCCAGTACTTC. Amino acid sequence: CASSQAGGRETQYF.

V gene TRBV6-6 combines with J gene TRBJ2-5; D might be TRBD2 (5 bases). With 2 bases removed from V and 4 bases from J, the gap between germline ends came to 14 bases. Germline values: CDR1 MNHNY, CDR2 SVGAGI (reference sequence). This CDR3 comprises 15 residues. Written as DNA, the CDR3 is TGTGCCAGCAGTTACCCCGGTGGGAGTGGAGAGACCCAGTACTTC. It translates to CASSYPGGSGETQYF.

J is TRBJ2-2 and V is TRBV24-1, with 10 bases matching TRBD1. V shed 2 bases and J 5 bases; nucleotides not matched to a gene: 10. This CDR3 spans 18 amino acids. Germline CDR1 and CDR2: KGHDR and SFDVKD. The CDR3 DNA reads TGTGCCACCAGTGATTCGCTGACAGGGGGCATTCGGACCGGGGAGCTGTTTTTT. Translation: CATSDSLTGGIRTGELFF.

The chain uses TRBV6-5 and TRBJ2-5; 9 nucleotides line up with TRBD1. This CDR3 comprises 13 residues. Trimming at V came to 6 bases and at J to 4 bases, leaving 3 bases not matched to a gene. Germline CDR1 MNHEY, CDR2 SVGAGI. Here the CDR3 reads CASRPGQGETQYF. The CDR3 DNA reads as TGTGCCAGCAGACCGGGACAGGGAGAGACCCAGTACTTC.

This chain joins TRBV18 and TRBJ2-7, with 7 positions matching TRBD1. The length of the CDR3 is 15 residues. The germline V gene has CDR1 KGHSH and CDR2 LQKENI. The V segment lost 4 bases and the J segment 7 bases; nucleotides outside the gene matches: 13. CDR3 DNA: TGTGCCAGCTCACGCACGTCGGGGACAGCATTGGAGCAGTACTTC. This gives the protein CASSRTSGTALEQYF. The variable domain in full, with the rest retrieved from reference TRBV18 and TRBJ2-7, is NAGVMQNPRHLVRRRGQEARLRCSPMKGHSHVYWYRQLPEEGLKFMVYLQKENIIDESGMPKERFSAEFPKEGPSILRIQQVVRGDSAAYFCASSRTSGTALEQYFGPGTRLTVT.

The chain combines TRBV6-6 with TRBJ2-5; a weak D match, TRBD2 (5 bases). Germline V gene lookup returns CDR1 MNHNY and CDR2 SVGAGI (reference sequence). The CDR3 extends over 14 amino acids. V gave up 5 bases and J gave up 4 bases, with 14 bases separating them. CDR3 region: CASSRESEGETQYF. DNA of the CDR3: TGTGCCAGCAGTAGGGAGTCCGAGGGAGAGACCCAGTACTTC.

CDR3 protein: CASSVAYRGTEAFF. CDR3 DNA: TGTGCCAGCAGCGTAGCGTACAGGGGGACTGAAGCTTTCTTT. This chain joins TRBV9 and TRBJ1-1; 8 bases agree with TRBD1. Germline lookup yields CDR1 SGDLS and CDR2 YYNGEE. V was pared by 0 bases and J by 5 bases, with 3 bases of the junction left unmatched. CDR3 length equals 14 residues.

The chain couples TRBV11-2 to TRBJ2-7, with 9 bases fitting TRBD1. The CDR3 totals 15 residues. Trimming at V came to 4 bases and at J to 2 bases, leaving 6 bases not matched to a gene. The germline V gene encodes CDR1 SGHAT and CDR2 FQNNGV. The CDR3 region has the DNA TGTGCCAGCAGCTCCGGGACAGGGTCGGCCTACGAGCAGTACTTC. The encoded protein is CASSSGTGSAYEQYF.

This clone was counted a single time. The rearrangement links TRBV19 to TRBJ2-1; 10 bases fit TRBD2. Germline loops: CDR1 LNHDA, CDR2 SQIVND (reference sequence). This CDR3 is 15 amino acids long. V lost 4 bases, J lost 4 bases, and 4 bases stayed unmatched. In DNA, the CDR3 is TGTGCCAGTAGTACTAGCGGGGGATGGTACAATGAGCAGTTCTTC. The encoded protein is CASSTSGGWYNEQFF.

This sequence joins TRBV19 and TRBJ2-1; 11 positions match TRBD2. Germline CDR1 is LNHDA and CDR2 is SQIVND (reference sequence). With 6 bases clipped from V and 3 bases from J, the junction kept 7 bases outside the gene matches. The CDR3 length is 16 residues. The CDR3 loop reads CASSAVTSGSYNEQFF. In DNA, the CDR3 is TGTGCCAGTAGCGCAGTCACTAGCGGGAGCTACAATGAGCAGTTCTTC.

The V and J genes are TRBV7-8 and TRBJ2-7, with 9 nucleotides matching TRBD1. The CDR3 spans 17 residues. CDR1 and CDR2 (germline): SGHVS, FQNEAQ. V lost 2 bases, J lost 9 bases, and 17 bases stayed unmatched. CDR3 amino acids: CASSLQHPGQGSFGQYF. CDR3 sequence (DNA): TGTGCCAGCAGCTTACAACATCCGGGACAGGGAAGTTTCGGGCAGTACTTC.